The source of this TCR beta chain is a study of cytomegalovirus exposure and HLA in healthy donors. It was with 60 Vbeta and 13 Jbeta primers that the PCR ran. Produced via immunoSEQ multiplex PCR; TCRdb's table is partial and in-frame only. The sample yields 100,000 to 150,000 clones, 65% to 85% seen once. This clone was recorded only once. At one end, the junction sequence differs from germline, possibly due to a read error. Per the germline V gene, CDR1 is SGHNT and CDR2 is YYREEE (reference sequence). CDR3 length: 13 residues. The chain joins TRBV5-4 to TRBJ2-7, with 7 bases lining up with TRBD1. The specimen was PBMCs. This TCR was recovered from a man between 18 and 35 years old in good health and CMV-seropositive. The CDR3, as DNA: TGTGCCAGCAGTCGACAGGGCCCCTACGAGCAGTGCTTC. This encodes CASSRQGPYEQCF.